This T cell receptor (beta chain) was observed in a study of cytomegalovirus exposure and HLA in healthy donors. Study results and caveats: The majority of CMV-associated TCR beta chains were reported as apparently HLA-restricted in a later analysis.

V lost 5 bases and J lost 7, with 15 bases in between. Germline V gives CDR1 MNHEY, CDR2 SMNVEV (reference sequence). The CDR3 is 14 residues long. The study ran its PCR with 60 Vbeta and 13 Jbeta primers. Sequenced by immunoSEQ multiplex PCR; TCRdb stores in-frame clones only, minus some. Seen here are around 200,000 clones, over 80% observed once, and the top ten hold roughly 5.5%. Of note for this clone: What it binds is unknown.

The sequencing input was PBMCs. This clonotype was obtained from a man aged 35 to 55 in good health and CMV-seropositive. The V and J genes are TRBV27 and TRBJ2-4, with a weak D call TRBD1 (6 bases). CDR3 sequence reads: CASSVGPRGNIQYF. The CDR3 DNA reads TGTGCCAGCAGTGTGGGACCCAGGGGCAACATTCAGTACTTC.